Following are 25 T cell receptor beta chains from one sample sequenced in a study of circulating and synovial CD4+ cells in juvenile arthritis. Libraries were prepared by immunoSEQ multiplex PCR; TCRdb keeps only in-frame clonotypes and omits some of them. The data hold 34,000 or so clones, with approximately 96% observed a single time. Sequencing used CD4+ T cells from blood. Receptors were obtained from a human donor with juvenile idiopathic arthritis.

J is TRBJ1-2 and V is TRBV2; the D is unclear. CDR1 and CDR2 (germline): SNHLY, FYNNEI. The CDR3 loop spans 14 amino acids. With 5 bases removed from V and 2 bases from J, the gap between germline ends came to 12 bases. The CDR3, as DNA: TGTGCCAGCAGTCAGATGGGCGAGAACTATGGCTACACCTTC. It translates to CASSQMGENYGYTF.

This clone appeared a single time. J is TRBJ2-3 and V is TRBV7-2; TRBD2 aligns across 13 bases. Unmatched junction bases numbered 2, after V lost 2 bases and J lost 3 bases. Germline V gene lookup returns CDR1 SGHTA and CDR2 FQGNSA. There are 16 residues in the CDR3. The CDR3 bases are TGTGCCAGCAGCTTACGACTAGCGGGGGGTACAGATACGCAGTATTTT. Its translation: CASSLRLAGGTDTQYF. Combining the CDR3 with reference TRBV7-2 and TRBJ2-3 gives the whole variable domain GAGVSQSPSNKVTEKGKDVELRCDPISGHTALYWYRQSLGQGLEFLIYFQGNSAPDKSGLPSDRFSAERTGGSVSTLTIQRTQQEDSAVYLCASSLRLAGGTDTQYFGPGTRLTVL.

The rearrangement joins TRBV2 to TRBJ1-1; a weak D match, TRBD1 (5 bases). The germline V gene has CDR1 SNHLY and CDR2 FYNNEI. The CDR3 is 12 residues long. Trimming pared 5 bases from V and 6 bases from J, leaving 10 bases between. CDR3 loop: CASSRQSPEAFF. CDR3 nucleotides: TGTGCCAGCAGTCGACAGAGTCCTGAAGCTTTCTTT.

The V gene is TRBV11-2, the J gene TRBJ2-1; 9 nucleotides line up with TRBD2. The CDR3 is made up of 13 amino acids. Germline V gene lookup returns CDR1 SGHAT and CDR2 FQNNGV. Trimming cost V 9 bases and J 9 bases; bases outside gene matches: 9. CDR3 DNA sequence: TGTGCCAGTAACGGCGGGGGGGCAGGTGAGCAGTTCTTC. As protein: CASNGGGAGEQFF. The full variable domain, in which reference TRBV11-2 and TRBJ2-1 provide the parts outside the CDR3, is EAGVAQSPRYKIIEKRQSVAFWCNPISGHATLYWYQQILGQGPKLLIQFQNNGVVDDSQLPKDRFSAERLKGVDSTLKIQPAKLEDSAVYLCASNGGGAGEQFFGPGTRLTVL.

The chain has TRBV30 and TRBJ2-7; possibly TRBD1 for D (5 bases). Germline V gene sequence: CDR1 GTSNPN, CDR2 SVGIG (reference sequence). V lost 1 base and J 0 bases, leaving 13 bases between the germline ends. The CDR3 is 15 amino acids. The DNA of the CDR3 is TGTGCCTGGAGTGATAGGGGCAGGAACTCCTACGAGCAGTACTTC. Its translation: CAWSDRGRNSYEQYF.

The V gene is TRBV5-6, the J gene TRBJ1-2, with a tentative D call TRBD1 (5 bases). Between the trimmed V and J ends, which lost 4 bases and 7 bases, there was a span of 8 bases. The CDR3 contains 11 residues. Germline CDR1 and CDR2: SGHDT and YYEEEE. The CDR3 coding sequence is TGTGCCAGCAGCCGGGACTTTGGCTACACCTTC. It specifies CASSRDFGYTF.

The J gene is TRBJ1-1, the V gene TRBV7-8, with TRBD1 matching 8 bases. V trimming: 4 bases; J trimming: 3 bases; junction bases outside the gene matches: 13. This CDR3 spans 17 amino acids. In germline, CDR1 is SGHVS, CDR2 FQNEAQ. CDR3 sequence (DNA): TGTGCCAGCAGCTCCCCCACAGGGGGATCCTCCTACACTGAAGCTTTCTTT. It yields the protein CASSSPTGGSSYTEAFF.

This rearrangement joins TRBV5-1 to TRBJ1-4; 8 bases fit TRBD1. This CDR3 region has 16 residues. Germline V gives CDR1 SGHRS, CDR2 YFSETQ. The V gene end was trimmed by 4 bases and the J gene end by 1 base; junction bases not matched to a gene: 6. The CDR3, as DNA: TGCGCCAGCAGCGATCAGGGGGCAGTAACTAATGAAAAACTGTTTTTT. Translation gives CASSDQGAVTNEKLFF.

This clone has just one count. The chain carries TRBV5-5 and TRBJ2-3; tentatively, D is TRBD1 (5 bases). Germline V gives CDR1 SGHKS, CDR2 YYEKEE (reference sequence). The CDR3 length is 16 residues. The V gene lost 4 bases and the J gene lost 3 bases, with 18 bases spanning the gap. The CDR3 DNA follows: TGTGCCAGCAGCAGGACCACAGGTATTCGGACAGATACGCAGTATTTT. Protein: CASSRTTGIRTDTQYF.

The V call is TRBV19, the J call TRBJ2-3, with D hard to call. V dropped 5 bases and J dropped 2 bases, with 5 bases sitting between them. There are 12 residues in the CDR3. Germline values: CDR1 LNHDA, CDR2 SQIVND (reference sequence). The CDR3 spells CASSVYTDTQYF. The CDR3 nucleotides are TGTGCCAGTAGTGTTTACACAGATACGCAGTATTTT.

The CDR3 loop is CASSPRGGLGPYGYTF. CDR3 nucleotide sequence: TGTGCCAGTAGTCCCCGAGGAGGGCTAGGTCCCTATGGCTACACCTTC. The chain combines TRBV19 with TRBJ1-2; D gene ambiguous. V was pared by 5 bases and J by 4 bases, with 20 bases between. Looked up from germline, CDR1 is LNHDA and CDR2 is SQIVND (reference sequence). This CDR3 contains 16 residues.

The rearrangement links TRBV21-1 to TRBJ1-5. TRBV21-1 is listed as a pseudogene. This CDR3 spans 15 amino acids. This CDR3 is CASSKGEAGNQPQHF. The CDR3 nucleotides read TGTGCCAGCAGCAAAGGTGAGGCAGGCAATCAGCCCCAGCATTTT.

This clone was detected only once. V usage is TRBV7-8 and J usage is TRBJ1-3; TRBD1 agrees at 7 bases. Germline trimming cut 1 base from V and 2 bases from J; bases unmatched to any gene: 8. The CDR3 covers 17 residues. Per the germline V gene, CDR1 is SGHVS and CDR2 is FQNEAQ. The CDR3 here is CASSLGPQGLAGNTIYF. CDR3 coding DNA: TGTGCCAGCAGCTTAGGACCACAGGGGCTTGCTGGAAACACCATATATTTT.

The chain uses TRBV7-9 and TRBJ1-1; D might be TRBD1 (6 bases). CDR1 and CDR2 (germline): SEHNR, FQNEAQ (reference sequence). V lost 6 bases to trimming and J lost 0 bases, with 11 bases between them. The CDR3 contains 14 residues. The CDR3 reads CASSSGQLNTEAFF. The CDR3 bases are TGTGCCAGCAGTTCCGGACAGTTGAACACTGAAGCTTTCTTT.

A single count supports this clone. The chain joins TRBV10-3 to TRBJ2-3, with 8 bases that match TRBD1. Trimming at V came to 4 bases and at J to 6 bases, leaving 9 bases not matched to a gene. The CDR3 totals 15 residues. Per the germline V gene, CDR1 is ENHRY and CDR2 is SYGVKD. This CDR3 is CAISGVDRARDTQYF. The CDR3 nucleotides are TGTGCCATCAGTGGGGTGGACAGGGCGAGGGATACGCAGTATTTT.

DNA for the CDR3: TGTGCCAGCAGCGTAGAGGGAGGGTGGCAGCCCCAGCATTTT. Its protein is CASSVEGGWQPQHF. The V gene is TRBV9, the J gene TRBJ1-5; D is unresolved. This CDR3 contains 14 residues. Germline V gene sequence: CDR1 SGDLS, CDR2 YYNGEE. V shed 0 bases and J shed 7 bases, with 11 bases lying between them.

This rearrangement joins TRBV9 to TRBJ2-3, with 8 bases lining up with TRBD2. V lost 0 bases to trimming and J lost 2 bases; unmatched junction nucleotides: 5. The CDR3 totals 16 residues. Germline CDR1 and CDR2: SGDLS and YYNGEE. The CDR3 protein is CASSVAGGVLTDTQYF. CDR3 sequence (DNA): TGTGCCAGCAGCGTAGCGGGGGGGGTCCTCACAGATACGCAGTATTTT.

The V and J genes are TRBV5-5 and TRBJ2-5, with D perhaps matching TRBD2 (5 bases). The CDR3 loop spans 14 amino acids. Per germline, CDR1 SGHKS and CDR2 YYEKEE (reference sequence). V dropped 0 bases and J dropped 4 bases, with 10 bases sitting between them. The CDR3 nucleotides read TGTGCCAGCAGCTTGGCCCCGGGGTTAGAGACCCAGTACTTC. Protein: CASSLAPGLETQYF. Complete variable domain (other parts from reference TRBV5-5 and TRBJ2-5): DAGVTQSPTHLIKTRGQQVTLRCSPISGHKSVSWYQQVLGQGPQFIFQYYEKEERGRGNFPDRFSARQFPNYSSELNVNALLLGDSALYLCASSLAPGLETQYFGPGTRLLVL.

The chain recombines TRBV19 with TRBJ2-3; 7 bases line up with TRBD1. Trimming at V came to 5 bases and at J to 6 bases, leaving 5 bases not matched to a gene. The CDR3 extends over 13 amino acids. CDR1 LNHDA and CDR2 SQIVND come from the germline V gene (reference sequence). The chain's CDR3 is CASSDSRGDTQYF. In nucleotides, the CDR3 is TGTGCCAGTAGTGACTCCAGGGGGGATACGCAGTATTTT.

CDR3 coding DNA: TGCGCCAGCAGTGGCGGGGGGCTAGCCAAAAACATTCAGTACTTC. It specifies CASSGGGLAKNIQYF. The chain carries TRBV10-2 and TRBJ2-4; 8 bases are shared with TRBD2. CDR3 length equals 15 residues. Germline V gene lookup returns CDR1 WSHSY and CDR2 SAAADI. The V gene end was trimmed by 4 bases and the J gene end by 0 bases; junction bases not matched to a gene: 2.

This chain joins TRBV15 and TRBJ2-1; unclear D gene. CDR3 length equals 16 residues. Deletions cut 5 bases from V and 1 base from J, with 15 bases between. CDR1 is LNHNV, CDR2 YYDKDF, per germline (reference sequence). The CDR3 region is CATSSSPYLSYNEQFF. The CDR3 DNA sequence: TGTGCCACCAGCTCTAGTCCGTATCTTTCCTACAATGAGCAGTTCTTC.

The chain is built from TRBV6-6 and TRBJ1-1, with a weak D call TRBD1 (6 bases). With 10 bases removed from V and 6 bases from J, the gap between germline ends came to 18 bases. Per germline, CDR1 MNHNY and CDR2 SVGAGI (reference sequence). The CDR3 is 13 residues long. For the CDR3, the DNA is TGTGCCACCGGCGCTATGGGGGCTCCTGAAGCTTTCTTT. Protein product: CATGAMGAPEAFF.

The rearrangement uses TRBV20-1 and TRBJ1-3; possible D gene TRBD1, 5 bases. Germline-derived CDR1 and CDR2 are DFQATT and SNEGSKA (reference sequence). Between the trimmed V and J ends, which lost 6 bases and 4 bases, there was a span of 7 bases. There are 11 residues in the CDR3. CDR3 amino acids: CSARGGNTIYF. CDR3 sequence (DNA): TGCAGTGCCCGGGGGGGAAACACCATATATTTT.

This chain joins TRBV7-7 and TRBJ2-5, with D tentatively TRBD1 (6 bases). Germline V CDR1 and CDR2: SSHAT, FNYEAQ (reference sequence). The CDR3 is 15 residues long. V dropped 1 base and J dropped 4 bases, with 13 bases sitting between them. The CDR3 spells CASSLGSGTPETQYF. DNA of the CDR3: TGTGCCAGCAGCTTAGGGTCAGGGACACCAGAGACCCAGTACTTC.

The chain recombines TRBV30 with TRBJ2-3; TRBD1 matches at 8 bases. The CDR3 has 13 amino acids. Trimming removed 5 bases from V and 2 bases from J; junction bases left unmatched: 3. The germline gives CDR1 GTSNPN, CDR2 SVGIG (reference sequence). CDR3 sequence reads: CAWWTGHTDTQYF. In DNA, the CDR3 is TGTGCCTGGTGGACAGGGCACACAGATACGCAGTATTTT.